Presented here are 8 T cell receptor beta chains from one specimen sequenced in a study of CD8 T cells in Susac syndrome. The authors reverse transcribed about 0.5 to 1 ug RNA with random hexamers. Each CDR3 protein gets one entry after TCRdb re-called the immunoSEQ multiplex PCR reads with MiXCR. This sample carries approximately 230,000 distinct CDR3 sequences, 93% of them seen once, and the ten largest clones take roughly 0.072%. Material: CD4+ T cells from PBMCs. These receptors originate from a human donor with multiple sclerosis.

The CDR3 protein is CASRQSNTEAFF. CDR3 coding DNA: TGTGCCAGCAGACAGTCGAACACTGAAGCTTTCTTT. The chain links TRBV28 to TRBJ1-1; D uncertain. V was clipped by 6 bases and J by 1 base, with 6 bases between them. The CDR3 has 12 residues. Per the germline V gene, CDR1 is MDHEN and CDR2 is SYDVKM.

CDR3 DNA sequence: TGTGCCAGCAGCCCGGGCGTTAGAGGGGACGGTACGGGGGAGCTGTTTTTT. Amino acid sequence: CASSPGVRGDGTGELFF. The gene calls are TRBV3-1 and TRBJ2-2; either TRBD1 or TRBD2 may supply D (5 bases each). The germline CDR1 and CDR2 sequences are LGHDT and YNNKEL (reference sequence). This CDR3 has 17 residues. V lost 4 bases to trimming and J lost 8 bases, with 23 bases between them.

The J gene is TRBJ2-3, the V gene TRBV20-1; tentative D call: TRBD2 (7 bases). Per germline, CDR1 DFQATT and CDR2 SNEGSKA (reference sequence). V shed 7 bases and J shed 4 bases, with 21 bases lying between them. The CDR3 extends over 15 amino acids. CDR3 sequence (DNA): TGCAGTGGGGTACGGGGAGGGGGTCAATCAGATACGCAGTATTTT. Residues: CSGVRGGGQSDTQYF.

The chain recombines TRBV10-3 with TRBJ2-3; TRBD2 matches 10 bases. The CDR3 contains 16 residues. Germline lookup yields CDR1 ENHRY and CDR2 SYGVKD. V was clipped by 0 bases and J by 3 bases; unmatched bases: 3. The CDR3 is CAISESSSGGTDTQYF. The CDR3 DNA reads as TGTGCCATCAGTGAGTCGTCTAGCGGGGGAACAGATACGCAGTATTTT.

The V gene is TRBV30, the J gene TRBJ1-2, with D hard to call. V lost 5 bases to trimming and J lost 4 bases, with 17 bases between them. The length of the CDR3 is 14 residues. Per germline, CDR1 GTSNPN and CDR2 SVGIG (reference sequence). CDR3 sequence: CAWAMGGEAYGYTF. For the CDR3, the DNA is TGTGCCTGGGCGATGGGCGGGGAAGCCTATGGCTACACCTTC.

This chain joins TRBV29-1 and TRBJ1-3, with D unclear. Germline values: CDR1 SQVTM, CDR2 ANQGSEA. Deletions cut 7 bases from V and 3 bases from J, with 7 bases between. CDR3 length: 11 residues. CDR3 bases: TGCAGCGCTAACAATGGAAACACCATATATTTT. Translated: CSANNGNTIYF.

Here the CDR3 reads CASSSPRLGTDTQYF. Written as DNA, the CDR3 is TGTGCCAGCAGCTCCCCCCGATTGGGCACAGATACGCAGTATTTT. The chain is built from TRBV9 and TRBJ2-3; D gene ambiguous. The CDR3 is 15 amino acids. Germline CDR1 SGDLS, CDR2 YYNGEE. V lost 4 bases to trimming and J lost 1 base, with 13 bases between them.

The V and J genes are TRBV4-2 and TRBJ1-1, with D unresolved. CDR1 is LGHNA, CDR2 YNFKEQ, per germline. V was pared by 1 base and J by 3 bases, with 9 bases between. The CDR3 loop spans 14 amino acids. Here the CDR3 DNA reads TGTGCCAGCAGCCAAGGTGGGGTTGACACTGAAGCTTTCTTT. Translation gives CASSQGGVDTEAFF.